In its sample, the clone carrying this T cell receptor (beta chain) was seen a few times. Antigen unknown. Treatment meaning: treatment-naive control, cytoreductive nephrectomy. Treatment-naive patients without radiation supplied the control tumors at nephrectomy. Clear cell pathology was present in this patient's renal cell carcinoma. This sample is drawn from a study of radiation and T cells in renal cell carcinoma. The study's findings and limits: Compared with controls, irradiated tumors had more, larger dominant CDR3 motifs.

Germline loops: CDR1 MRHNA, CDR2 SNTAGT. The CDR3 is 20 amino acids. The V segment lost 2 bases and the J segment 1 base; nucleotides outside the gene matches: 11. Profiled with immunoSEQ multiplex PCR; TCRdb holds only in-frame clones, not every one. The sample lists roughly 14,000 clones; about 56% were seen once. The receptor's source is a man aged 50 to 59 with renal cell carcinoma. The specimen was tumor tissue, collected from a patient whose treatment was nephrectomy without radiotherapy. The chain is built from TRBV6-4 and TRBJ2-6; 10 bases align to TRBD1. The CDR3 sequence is CASSDSGQGVNPSGANVLTF. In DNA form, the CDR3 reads TGTGCCAGCAGTGACAGCGGACAGGGGGTGAACCCTTCTGGGGCCAACGTCCTGACTTTC.